Listed below are T cell receptor beta chains from one sample, sequenced in a study of cytomegalovirus exposure and HLA in healthy donors. Assay: immunoSEQ multiplex PCR; the TCRdb copy retains only in-frame clones and omits some. The sample shows more than 250,000 clones, roughly 90% of them seen only once. Sequenced: PBMCs. The receptors were gathered from a woman younger than 30 in good health and CMV-seronegative. Each CDR3 is given with its conserved first and last residue. D genes are given only for firm matches.

D	V	J	CDR3	DNA
NA	TRBV27	TRBJ2-6	CASNPRRDRDFSGANVLTF	TGTGCCAGCAACCCAAGGAGAGACAGGGACTTCTCTGGGGCCAACGTCCTGACTTTC
TRBD2	TRBV4-1	TRBJ2-3	CASSRILARTDTQYF	TGCGCCAGCAGCCGGATACTAGCGCGCACAGATACGCAGTATTTT
TRBD1	TRBV6-5	TRBJ1-1	CASSYFKGAQNTEAFF	TGTGCCAGCAGTTACTTCAAGGGGGCTCAAAACACTGAAGCTTTCTTT
NA	TRBV5-5	TRBJ1-2	CASITGRGYTF	TGTGCCAGCATTACGGGGAGAGGCTACACCTTC
TRBD1	TRBV6-5	TRBJ2-4	CASSYGQGNIQYF	TGTGCCAGCAGCTACGGACAGGGGAACATTCAGTACTTC
NA	TRBV2	TRBJ1-5	CASSQDSRTSQPQHF	TGTGCCAGCAGCCAGGACAGCAGGACAAGCCAGCCCCAGCATTTT
NA	TRBV7-2	TRBJ2-7	CASSFDTSSHEQYF	TGTGCCAGCAGCTTCGACACGAGTAGTCACGAGCAGTACTTC
TRBD1	TRBV15	TRBJ1-2	CATSSLRGSTGGLGYTF	TGTGCCACCAGCAGCCTACGAGGGTCCACAGGGGGCCTGGGCTACACCTTC
TRBD2	TRBV2	TRBJ2-1	CASSENRAGGQFHEQFF	TGTGCCAGCAGTGAAAATCGGGCGGGGGGGCAGTTTCATGAGCAGTTCTTC
NA	TRBV21-1	TRBJ1-2	CASRMSSGGNYGYTF	TGTGCCAGCAGAATGAGTTCAGGGGGAAACTATGGCTACACCTTC
TRBD1	TRBV10-1	TRBJ2-1	CASSEGGQYNEQFF	TGCGCCAGCAGTGAAGGGGGCCAATACAATGAGCAGTTCTTC
NA	TRBV11-2	TRBJ1-6	CARLGQKKHSPLHF	TGTGCCCGCCTGGGGCAGAAGAAGCATTCACCCCTCCACTTT
TRBD1	TRBV5-1	TRBJ1-4	CASSSGQAFNEKLFF	TGCGCCAGCAGCTCGGGACAGGCCTTTAATGAAAAACTGTTTTTT
NA	TRBV11-2	TRBJ1-1	CASSSDTSEAFF	TGTGCCAGCAGCTCAGACACTTCTGAAGCTTTCTTT
NA	TRBV19	TRBJ1-5	CASTPGNSNQPQHF	TGTGCCAGTACACCCGGGAATAGCAATCAGCCCCAGCATTTT
TRBD2	TRBV5-1	TRBJ2-1	CASSDRTSGANEQFF	TGCGCCAGCAGCGACCGGACTAGCGGGGCGAATGAGCAGTTCTTC
NA	TRBV2	TRBJ2-3	CATRGPSTDTQYF	TGTGCCACCCGCGGGCCGAGCACAGATACGCAGTATTTT
NA	TRBV6-1	TRBJ1-4	CASTPARIYEKLFF	TGTGCCAGCACACCCGCCAGGATTTATGAAAAACTGTTTTTT
NA	TRBV30	TRBJ2-2	CAWSSGRRTGELFF	TGTGCCTGGAGTAGCGGAAGGCGGACCGGGGAGCTGTTTTTT
NA	TRBV9	TRBJ1-2	CASNRANYGYTF	TGTGCCAGCAACCGGGCTAACTATGGCTACACCTTC
TRBD1	TRBV13	TRBJ2-7	CASSWKQGTTYEQYF	TGTGCCAGCAGCTGGAAACAGGGGACAACATACGAGCAGTACTTC
NA	TRBV5-4	TRBJ2-7	CASSPELAGYEQYF	TGTGCCAGCAGCCCTGAGTTGGCGGGGTACGAGCAGTACTTC
NA	TRBV19	TRBJ1-2	CASSIGTANYGYTF	TGTGCCAGTAGTATAGGGACAGCTAACTATGGCTACACCTTC
NA	TRBV6-7	TRBJ1-5	CASRKDSWGNQPQHF	TGTGCCAGCAGAAAAGACTCTTGGGGCAATCAGCCCCAGCATTTT
TRBD1	TRBV5-1	TRBJ2-7	CASSSTTQGALGYEQYF	TGCGCCAGCAGCTCCACAACCCAGGGGGCTCTTGGGTACGAGCAGTACTTC
TRBD1	TRBV5-5	TRBJ1-2	CASSWDRGLNYGYTF	TGTGCCAGCAGCTGGGACAGGGGGCTAAACTATGGCTACACCTTC
NA	TRBV27	TRBJ1-1	CASSLSERLMNTEAFF	TGTGCCAGCAGTTTATCGGAGAGACTCATGAACACTGAAGCTTTCTTT